Below are 22 T cell receptor beta chains sequenced from a single sample in a study of blood T cells in healthy people across ages. The second PCR ran roughly 7 to 12 cycles with a sample-barcoded 5' primer and J-beta primers. Each CDR3 protein is one row after TCRdb ran MiXCR on the 5' RACE reads. This sample has about 1.6 million distinct CDR3 sequences, with 30% to 35% found just once. Sequencing was carried out using blood. The receptors here all came from a woman in her 30s in good health.

Only one count was recorded for this clonotype. The chain has TRBV6-1 and TRBJ2-5; the match to TRBD1 covers 12 bases. Judging by the DNA end, TRBJ2-7 fits better; the J call may be wrong. This CDR3 comprises 17 residues. Germline V gene data show CDR1 as MNHNS and CDR2 as SASEGT. The CDR3 region has the DNA TGTGCCAGCAGGGCCCCTTCCGGGACAGGGGGCGGCTACGAGCAGTACTTC. Its translation is CASRAPSGTGGGYEQYF.

This clonotype turned up a few times. The J gene is TRBJ2-1, the V gene TRBV19, with 8 bases that match TRBD1. Germline assignment: CDR1 LNHDA and CDR2 SQIVND (reference sequence). The trim removed 6 bases at V and 9 bases at J, leaving 13 bases unmatched. The length of the CDR3 is 15 residues. The CDR3: CASRKRTGRLGEQFF. The CDR3 nucleotides read TGTGCCAGTAGAAAAAGGACAGGGAGGTTGGGTGAGCAGTTCTTC.

The chain links TRBV14 to TRBJ2-7; unclear D gene. V shed 1 base and J shed 1 base, with 11 bases lying between them. CDR1 and CDR2 from the germline V gene are SGHDN and FVKESK. This CDR3 comprises 15 residues. The CDR3 loop is CASSQGKGWSYEQYF. The CDR3 DNA follows: TGTGCCAGCAGCCAAGGGAAGGGTTGGTCCTACGAGCAGTACTTC.

The gene calls are TRBV3-1 and TRBJ1-1, with no clear D. The CDR3 is 15 amino acids. Between the trimmed V and J ends, which lost 0 bases and 5 bases, there was a span of 13 bases. Germline values: CDR1 LGHDT, CDR2 YNNKEL (reference sequence). CDR3 coding DNA: TGTGCCAGCAGCCAAGAATTTGAGGTTTGGACTGAAGCTTTCTTT. The encoded protein is CASSQEFEVWTEAFF.

The chain couples TRBV5-5 to TRBJ1-2; TRBD1 matches at 7 bases. The CDR3 runs 17 residues. Germline CDR1 SGHKS, CDR2 YYEKEE (reference sequence). After removal of 0 bases from V and 2 bases from J, the junction contained 10 bases not matched to a gene. The CDR3 coding sequence is TGTGCCAGCAGCTTGGCGGCCAGGGGGGGTAGAAACTATGGCTACACCTTC. This encodes CASSLAARGGRNYGYTF.

This rearrangement joins TRBV20-1 to TRBJ2-7, with a possible D match to TRBD1 (6 bases). The J call is in doubt because the DNA end fits TRBJ2-5 better. The germline V gene encodes CDR1 DFQATT and CDR2 SNEGSKA (reference sequence). The CDR3 covers 15 residues. The CDR3 bases are TGCAGTGCTCCTAACGGAGGATGGGGGCGGGAGACCCAGTACTTC. Translating it yields CSAPNGGWGRETQYF.

This clonotype was seen a handful of times. The rearrangement joins TRBV7-9 to TRBJ2-1, with D perhaps matching TRBD2 (5 bases). The V end lost 7 bases, the J end lost 5 bases, and 18 bases lay between the germline ends. Looked up from germline, CDR1 is SEHNR and CDR2 is FQNEAQ (reference sequence). The CDR3 is made up of 15 amino acids. This CDR3 reads CASMDWTPSNNEQFF. CDR3 in DNA: TGTGCCAGCATGGATTGGACTCCAAGCAACAATGAGCAGTTCTTC.

The chain uses TRBV19 and TRBJ1-1; 7 bases agree with TRBD1. This CDR3 is built from 15 residues. Trimming took 11 bases from V and 10 from J; bases not matched to a gene: 22. CDR1 and CDR2 from the germline V gene are LNHDA and SQIVND (reference sequence). DNA for the CDR3: TGTGCCGGGGGACCCTCGGAGGGGACAGCGGCCCCAGCTTTCTTT. Encoded protein: CAGGPSEGTAAPAFF.

This clonotype was seen more than once but under ten times. The chain combines TRBV10-3 with TRBJ2-5; perhaps TRBD2 as D (5 bases). V lost 4 bases and J 2 bases, leaving 14 bases between the germline ends. CDR3 length: 15 amino acids. Germline V gene sequence: CDR1 ENHRY, CDR2 SYGVKD. In DNA form, the CDR3 reads TGTGCCATCAGTGGTTTAGTGGGAGAGCAAGAGACCCAGTACTTC. This gives the protein CAISGLVGEQETQYF.

The V call is TRBV20-1, the J call TRBJ2-7; 10 positions match TRBD1. The trim removed 7 bases at V and 3 bases at J, leaving 6 bases unmatched. The CDR3 consists of 13 residues. Germline CDR1 DFQATT, CDR2 SNEGSKA (reference sequence). DNA for the CDR3: TGCAGTGTCCCTGGGACAGGGGACTACGAGCAGTACTTC. It specifies CSVPGTGDYEQYF.

This clonotype was counted many times. The junction shows a germline mismatch at one end, possibly a read error. The genes are TRBV11-2 and TRBJ2-7, with D perhaps TRBD1 or TRBD2 (6 bases each). Germline V gene sequence: CDR1 SGHAT, CDR2 FQNNGV. This CDR3 spans 14 amino acids. CDR3: CASSLVRGPYEQYF. CDR3 bases: TGTGCCAGCAGTTTAGTCCGGGGGCCCTACGAGCAGTACTTC.

The genes are TRBV2 and TRBJ2-5; a weak D match, TRBD1 (5 bases). The CDR3 has 15 residues. The germline gives CDR1 SNHLY, CDR2 FYNNEI. The V end was cut by 6 bases, the J end by 5 bases, with 19 bases between. The CDR3 nucleotides are TGTGCCAGCAGCGAGGCAGTGTCAGGGTCCGAGACCCAGTACTTC. It specifies CASSEAVSGSETQYF. The whole variable domain, remainder taken from reference TRBV2 and TRBJ2-5, is EPEVTQTPSHQVTQMGQEVILRCVPISNHLYFYWYRQILGQKVEFLVSFYNNEISEKSEIFDDQFSVERPDGSNFTLKIRSTKLEDSAMYFCASSEAVSGSETQYFGPGTRLLVL.

This clonotype came up many times. The chain combines TRBV5-1 with TRBJ2-1; TRBD2 agrees at 8 bases. Per the germline V gene, CDR1 is SGHRS and CDR2 is YFSETQ. J gave up 3 bases and V 5 bases, and 4 bases lay outside the gene matches. The CDR3 spans 14 residues. The CDR3 nucleotides are TGCGCCAGCAGTCGAACTAGCGGCTACAATGAGCAGTTCTTC. Amino acids: CASSRTSGYNEQFF.

This sequence joins TRBV6-5 and TRBJ2-7; 11 bases match TRBD2. The CDR3 has 17 amino acids. In germline, CDR1 is MNHEY, CDR2 SVGAGI. V lost 0 bases to trimming and J lost 1 base; unmatched junction nucleotides: 5. This CDR3 reads CASSYSITSGRSYEQYF. CDR3 nucleotides: TGTGCCAGCAGTTACTCGATTACTAGCGGGAGATCCTACGAGCAGTACTTC.

This clonotype was counted between two and nine times. The chain carries TRBV15 and TRBJ2-5, with 9 bases that match TRBD2. J gave up 6 bases and V 6 bases, and 8 bases lay outside the gene matches. CDR1 LNHNV and CDR2 YYDKDF come from the germline V gene (reference sequence). This CDR3 spans 14 amino acids. CDR3 loop: CATRAGGSAKTQYF. CDR3 nucleotides: TGTGCCACCAGGGCGGGGGGGTCTGCAAAGACCCAGTACTTC.

This clonotype was detected only a few times. The DNA for the CDR3 is TGTGCCAGCAGCGTAGCTATGGCAGGTCCCTACGAGCAGTACTTC. Its protein product is CASSVAMAGPYEQYF. The rearrangement uses TRBV9 and TRBJ2-7; unclear D gene. The CDR3 loop spans 15 amino acids. Trimming took off 0 bases at V and 2 bases at J, with 12 bases between the two ends. Germline CDR1 and CDR2: SGDLS and YYNGEE.

In this sample, this clonotype turned up a few times. This chain links TRBV14 with TRBJ2-7; 10 bases line up with TRBD1. The ends lost 5 bases at V and 2 bases at J; junction bases unmatched: 12. From germline, CDR1 is SGHDN and CDR2 FVKESK. The CDR3 runs to 17 residues. The CDR3 coding sequence is TGTGCCAGCAGCGGAAGACCGGGACAGGGGTCTACCTACGAGCAGTACTTC. Residues: CASSGRPGQGSTYEQYF.

The chain combines TRBV20-1 with TRBJ2-1; D is uncertain. This CDR3 region has 16 residues. Germline CDR1 and CDR2: DFQATT and SNEGSKA (reference sequence). V shed 2 bases and J shed 4 bases, with 18 bases lying between them. CDR3: CSARLPSYEVYNEQFF. The CDR3 DNA sequence: TGCAGTGCTAGACTCCCTTCCTACGAAGTTTACAATGAGCAGTTCTTC.

CDR3 in DNA: TGTGCCAGCAGTTACGGACAGGGGACCGAGAACGAGCAGTACTTC. Encoded protein: CASSYGQGTENEQYF. V and J are TRBV6-6 and TRBJ2-5; 9 nucleotides match TRBD1. The J call may not be correct, given that the DNA end is closer to TRBJ2-7. The germline V gene has CDR1 MNHNY and CDR2 SVGAGI (reference sequence). CDR3 length: 15 amino acids.

This chain connects TRBV11-2 to TRBJ2-1; 10 bases match TRBD2. Unmatched junction bases numbered 4, after V lost 2 bases and J lost 6 bases. CDR3 length equals 15 residues. The germline V gene has CDR1 SGHAT and CDR2 FQNNGV. CDR3 in DNA: TGTGCCAGCAGCTTAACAAGACTAGCGGGCAATGAGCAGTTCTTC. It codes for CASSLTRLAGNEQFF.

This clonotype showed up many times. This sequence joins TRBV4-1 and TRBJ2-5, with D uncertain. V was cut by 1 base and J by 4 bases, with 10 bases left in between. CDR3 length equals 14 residues. Germline V gene sequence: CDR1 MGHRA, CDR2 YSYEKL. The CDR3 spells CASSQGVTRETQYF. The CDR3 DNA follows: TGCGCCAGCAGCCAAGGGGTGACGAGAGAGACCCAGTACTTC.

The chain joins TRBV11-2 to TRBJ1-2; 8 nucleotides match TRBD1. CDR1 and CDR2 from the germline V gene are SGHAT and FQNNGV. V lost 6 bases and J lost 5; bases outside the gene matches: 8. The CDR3 contains 14 residues. The CDR3 loop is CASRRTGNEYGYTF. Written as DNA, the CDR3 is TGTGCCAGCAGGCGGACAGGGAACGAATATGGCTACACCTTC.